The clone carrying this TCR beta chain showed up many times. Its antigen is not identified. This sample was taken from a study of CD8 T cells in ankylosing spondylitis. V was trimmed by 8 bases and J by 10 bases, leaving 15 bases between them. Per the germline V gene, CDR1 is GTSNPN and CDR2 is SVGIG (reference sequence). The CDR3 is 12 residues long. TCRdb reprocessed the 5' RACE reads via MiXCR and lists one record per CDR3 protein. The sample consists of roughly 48,000 distinct CDR3 sequences, 7.4% of them appearing once. Points from the study as a whole: Among TCR beta sequences, a motif of several highly homologous variants appeared characteristic of ankylosing spondylitis blood. Disease-linked clones displayed a CD8+ phenotype and appeared relatively rarely in peripheral blood.

Specimen: blood, either unsorted or a sorted T cell fraction (not recorded which). The receptor was derived from a female donor with ankylosing spondylitis or in good health (not recorded which). V is TRBV30 and J is TRBJ1-6, with D perhaps matching TRBD1 (6 bases). The CDR3 here is CADGGPQSPLHF. CDR3 DNA: TGTGCCGACGGGGGGCCTCAATCACCCCTCCACTTT.